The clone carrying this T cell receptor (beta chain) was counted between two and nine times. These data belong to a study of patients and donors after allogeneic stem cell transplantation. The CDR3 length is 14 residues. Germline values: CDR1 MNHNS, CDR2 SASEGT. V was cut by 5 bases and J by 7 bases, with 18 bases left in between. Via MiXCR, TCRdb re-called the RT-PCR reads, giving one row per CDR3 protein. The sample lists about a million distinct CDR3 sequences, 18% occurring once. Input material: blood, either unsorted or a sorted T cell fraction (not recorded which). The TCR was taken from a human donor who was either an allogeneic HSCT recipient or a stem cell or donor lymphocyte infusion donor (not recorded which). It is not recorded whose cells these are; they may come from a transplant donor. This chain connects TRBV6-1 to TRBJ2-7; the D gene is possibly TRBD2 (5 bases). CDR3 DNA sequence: TGTGCCAGCAGTACCCCAGACGGGATGGGTGAGCAGTACTTC. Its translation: CASSTPDGMGEQYF.